This entry features one T cell receptor (beta chain) sequence. The antigen remains unidentified. The data stem from a study of T cell responses to AZD1222 COVID-19 vaccine. In germline, CDR1 is MDHEN, CDR2 SYDVKM. The CDR3 runs to 14 residues. V dropped 3 bases and J dropped 8; count of bases not matched to a gene: 9. Assay: immunoSEQ multiplex PCR; the TCRdb copy retains only in-frame clones and omits some. This table has roughly 80,000 clones, 70% to 90% appearing once. General study findings and limits: Only a handful of AZD1222 recipients, several in all, had baseline seropositivity. It should be noted that donors were predominantly white British and more often female, and clonal diversity was possibly underestimated.

This receptor was taken from an adult in good health. The sample was peripheral blood, taken on day 0 of MenACWY control vaccination. The V gene is TRBV28, the J gene TRBJ1-2; 7 nucleotides align to TRBD1. CDR3: CASSLNRGVGGYTF. The CDR3 region has the DNA TGTGCCAGCAGTTTGAACAGGGGCGTAGGGGGCTACACCTTC.